This T cell receptor beta chain originates from a study of cytomegalovirus exposure and HLA in healthy donors. Points from the study as a whole: Later on, analysis showed that most CMV-associated TCR beta chains appeared to be HLA-restricted. The productive fraction for most TCR beta V segments was about 87% or about 30% in an earlier analysis.

About this clone itself: Its antigen is currently unknown.

CDR1 is SGHRS and CDR2 is YFSETQ in the germline V gene. This CDR3 region has 17 residues. Trimming cost V 3 bases and J 0 bases; bases outside gene matches: 5. The PCR contained 60 Vbeta and 13 Jbeta primers. Produced via immunoSEQ multiplex PCR; TCRdb's table is partial and in-frame only. The data show roughly 180,000 clones, with 65% to 90% seen just once and roughly 1.2% held by the top ten. Healthy bone marrow donors formed the donor group. The receptor was isolated from a girl aged 2-9 years in good health and CMV-seropositive. The chain employs TRBV5-1 and TRBJ2-1, with 11 bases aligning to TRBD1. Material: PBMCs. The CDR3 reads CASSWTGGLSSYNEQFF. The CDR3 DNA reads TGCGCCAGCAGCTGGACAGGGGGCCTAAGCTCCTACAATGAGCAGTTCTTC.